Listed here are 10 T cell receptor beta chains from one sample, sequenced in a study of OX40 agonist ivuxolimab in advanced cancers. Clones were read by immunoSEQ multiplex PCR, and TCRdb kept only the in-frame ones, dropping some. The table has tens of thousands of clones, about 87% seen once. Here the sequenced sample was CD4+ or CD8+ T cells sorted from blood, taken in a trial of the OX40 agonist ivuxolimab. Source of these receptors: an adult with an advanced solid tumor such as melanoma, head and neck, liver or kidney cancer.

This clone was seen just once. The chain carries TRBV5-4 and TRBJ2-3; 16 bases agree with TRBD2. CDR1 is SGHNT and CDR2 is YYREEE in the germline V gene (reference sequence). This CDR3 spans 17 amino acids. Trimming removed 4 bases from V and 6 bases from J; junction bases left unmatched: 8. The CDR3: CASSATGTSGGADTQYF. DNA for the CDR3: TGTGCCAGCAGCGCCACCGGGACTAGCGGGGGGGCCGATACGCAGTATTTT.

The chain employs TRBV5-1 and TRBJ1-4; 10 bases align to TRBD1. Germline V CDR1 and CDR2: SGHRS, YFSETQ. V was clipped by 1 base and J by 8 bases; unmatched bases: 5. This CDR3 comprises 15 residues. In DNA, the CDR3 is TGCGCCAGCAGCTTGCAGACAGGGGGCGAAGAAAAACTGTTTTTT. This encodes CASSLQTGGEEKLFF.

This clone was seen only a few times. The chain employs TRBV2 and TRBJ2-1; 13 positions match TRBD2. V dropped 6 bases and J dropped 6; count of bases not matched to a gene: 5. This CDR3 comprises 15 residues. CDR1 and CDR2 from the germline V gene are SNHLY and FYNNEI. The CDR3 DNA reads TGTGCCAGCAGCGCACTAGCGGGGGGGGTCAATGAGCAGTTCTTC. It specifies CASSALAGGVNEQFF.

This chain joins TRBV27 and TRBJ1-5; D might be TRBD1 (6 bases). Germline CDR1 and CDR2: MNHEY and SMNVEV (reference sequence). Trimming left V 6 bases short and J 3 bases short, with 12 bases between. CDR3 length equals 14 residues. The CDR3 nucleotides are TGTGCCAGCAGAGACGGACAGTTCAATCAGCCCCAGCATTTT. As protein: CASRDGQFNQPQHF.

This rearrangement joins TRBV9 to TRBJ1-6; 10 bases are shared with TRBD1. Trimming at V came to 3 bases and at J to 2 bases, leaving 5 bases not matched to a gene. Germline assignment: CDR1 SGDLS and CDR2 YYNGEE. The CDR3 covers 17 residues. This CDR3 is CASSEAGTGAYNSPLHF. The CDR3 bases are TGTGCCAGCAGCGAAGCCGGGACAGGGGCCTATAATTCACCCCTCCACTTT.

V and J are TRBV9 and TRBJ2-7, with D tentatively TRBD1 (6 bases). The V and J ends lost 3 bases and 6 bases respectively, with 16 bases between them. The CDR3 runs to 14 residues. In germline, CDR1 is SGDLS, CDR2 YYNGEE. CDR3 protein: CASSAGTRSGEQYF. The CDR3 DNA reads as TGTGCCAGCAGCGCCGGGACAAGGTCGGGCGAGCAGTACTTC.

The J gene is TRBJ2-3, the V gene TRBV7-6, with D tentatively TRBD1 or TRBD2 (5 bases each). V lost 2 bases to trimming and J lost 9 bases, with 18 bases between them. This CDR3 comprises 15 residues. Germline V CDR1 and CDR2: SGHVS, FNYEAQ. CDR3 in amino acids: CASSLLNGADETQYF. CDR3 coding DNA: TGTGCCAGCAGCTTATTAAACGGGGCGGACGAGACGCAGTATTTT.

This chain uses TRBV7-6 with TRBJ2-5; perhaps TRBD1 as D (6 bases). The CDR3 contains 15 residues. V was shortened by 2 bases and J by 0 bases, with 10 bases between the two germline ends. CDR1 is SGHVS and CDR2 is FNYEAQ in the germline V gene. CDR3 sequence reads: CASSLFGQNQETQYF. The CDR3 DNA sequence: TGTGCCAGCAGCTTATTCGGACAGAACCAAGAGACCCAGTACTTC. The full variable domain, in which reference TRBV7-6 and TRBJ2-5 provide the parts outside the CDR3, is GAGVSQSPRYKVTKRGQDVALRCDPISGHVSLYWYRQALGQGPEFLTYFNYEAQQDKSGLPNDRFSAERPEGSISTLTIQRTEQRDSAMYRCASSLFGQNQETQYFGPGTRLLVL.

The chain couples TRBV6-1 to TRBJ2-3; TRBD2 matches at 14 bases. Trimming took 6 bases from V and 5 from J; bases not matched to a gene: 4. CDR3 length: 15 residues. Germline values: CDR1 MNHNS, CDR2 SASEGT. The CDR3 here is CASSLGLAGGDTQYF. In DNA form, the CDR3 reads TGTGCCAGCAGCCTTGGACTAGCGGGAGGAGATACGCAGTATTTT.

Only one count was recorded for this clone. The chain combines TRBV19 with TRBJ2-2; D is perhaps TRBD1 or TRBD2 (5 bases each). V was cut by 6 bases and J by 2 bases, with 13 bases left in between. The length of the CDR3 is 15 residues. CDR1 and CDR2 (germline): LNHDA, SQIVND (reference sequence). The DNA of the CDR3 is TGTGCCAGTAGGGACTGGGGACCCAACACCGGGGAGCTGTTTTTT. Translated: CASRDWGPNTGELFF. The full variable domain, rest sourced from reference TRBV19 and TRBJ2-2, is DGGITQSPKYLFRKEGQNVTLSCEQNLNHDAMYWYRQDPGQGLRLIYYSQIVNDFQKGDIAEGYSVSREKKESFPLTVTSAQKNPTAFYLCASRDWGPNTGELFFGEGSRLTVL.